Sequencing of this TCR beta chain was carried out in a study of technical replicates of blood from a handful of donors. Germline V gene sequence: CDR1 MNHNS, CDR2 SASEGT. The CDR3 has 14 amino acids. V lost 6 bases and J 2 bases, leaving 12 bases between the germline ends. The method was immunoSEQ multiplex PCR; TCRdb's version includes in-frame clones alone and lacks a portion of them. The profile shows 90,000 to 100,000 clones, just under 95% of them singletons. The sequence was obtained from a human donor in good health. The V gene is TRBV6-1, the J gene TRBJ2-3, with D unresolved. The specimen sequenced was T cells isolated from PBMCs. The CDR3 here is CASSKPSDTDTQYF. The CDR3 DNA sequence: TGTGCCAGCAGCAAGCCGTCTGACACAGATACGCAGTATTTT.